This TCR beta chain was observed in a study of PD-1 blockade in classical Hodgkin lymphoma. General study points: Patients newly diagnosed and complete responders had comparable baseline diversity. The authors have not defined what causes the repertoire differences, possibly disease activity or prior therapy.

Some clones are missing from TCRdb's copy, which holds only in-frame ones; the method was immunoSEQ multiplex PCR. The sample includes about 20,000 clones, approximately 80% of them seen just once. Time point specified: cycle 4 day 1 (C4D1), after about 6 weeks of nivolumab. Each and every patient relapsed after autologous stem cell transplantation, and patients got differing brentuximab vedotin exposure. A note on this clone: The antigen remains undetermined.

Germline lookup yields CDR1 MGHDK and CDR2 SYGVNS. V was shortened by 6 bases and J by 7 bases, with 12 bases between the two germline ends. CDR3 length: 12 residues. This TCR was recovered from a human donor with classical Hodgkin lymphoma. The sequencing here drew on peripheral blood mononuclear cells (PBMCs), taken before the fourth cycle of nivolumab. V and J are TRBV25-1 and TRBJ1-1; D call uncertain. The CDR3 DNA is TGTGCCAGCAGGGAAGGATACCGTGAAGCTTTCTTT. Its translation is CASREGYREAFF.